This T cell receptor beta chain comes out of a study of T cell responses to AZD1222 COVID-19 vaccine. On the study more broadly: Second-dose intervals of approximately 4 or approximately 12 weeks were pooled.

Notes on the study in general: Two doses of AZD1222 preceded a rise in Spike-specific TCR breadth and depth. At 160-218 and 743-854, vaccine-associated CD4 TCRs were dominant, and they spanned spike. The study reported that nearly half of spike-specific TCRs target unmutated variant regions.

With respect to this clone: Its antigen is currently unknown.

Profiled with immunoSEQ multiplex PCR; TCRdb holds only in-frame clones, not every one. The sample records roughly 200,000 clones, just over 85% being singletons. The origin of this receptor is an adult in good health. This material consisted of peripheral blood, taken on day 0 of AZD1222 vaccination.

The CDR3 bases are TGTGCCAGCAGCGTGGAGGAGACCCAGTACTTC. Its translation: CASSVEETQYF. V and J are TRBV5-6 and TRBJ2-5; D gene unclear. Trimming left V 4 bases short and J 5 bases short, with 6 bases between. The germline V gene has CDR1 SGHDT and CDR2 YYEEEE. CDR3 size: 11 residues.